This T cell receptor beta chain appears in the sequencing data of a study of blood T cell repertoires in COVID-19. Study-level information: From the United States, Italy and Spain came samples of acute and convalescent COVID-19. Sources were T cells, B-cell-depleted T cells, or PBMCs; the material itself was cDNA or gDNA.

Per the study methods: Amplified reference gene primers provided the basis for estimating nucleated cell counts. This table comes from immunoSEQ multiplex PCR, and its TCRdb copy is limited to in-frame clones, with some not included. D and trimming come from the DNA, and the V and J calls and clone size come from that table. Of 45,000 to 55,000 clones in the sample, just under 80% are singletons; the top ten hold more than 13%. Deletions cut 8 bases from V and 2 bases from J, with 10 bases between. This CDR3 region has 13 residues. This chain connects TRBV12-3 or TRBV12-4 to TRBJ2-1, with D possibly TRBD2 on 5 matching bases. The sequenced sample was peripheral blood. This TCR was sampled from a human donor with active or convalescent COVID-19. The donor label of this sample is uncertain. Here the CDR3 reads CASRPGTYNEQFF. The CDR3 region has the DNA TGTGCCAGCCGACCCGGGACCTACAATGAGCAGTTCTTC.